The 8 T cell receptor beta chains below all came from one sample that was sequenced in a study of molecular identifiers for immune sequencing clone quantification. TCRdb fed the PCR reads into MiXCR, producing one record per CDR3 protein. The sample has about 640,000 distinct CDR3 sequences, 20% seen once; the top ten hold around 0.9%. What was sequenced was naive CD8+ T cells from blood, with Jurkat cell RNA spiked in. As to subset: FACS-sorted CD8+CD4-CCR7+CD45RA+ naive T cells. Every receptor here comes from a human donor in good health. Some libraries in this study had Jurkat cell RNA spiked in.

The table lists this clonotype with a few counts. The chain has TRBV19 and TRBJ2-7; 7 positions agree with TRBD2. V was clipped by 1 base and J by 4 bases; unmatched bases: 7. Germline loops: CDR1 LNHDA, CDR2 SQIVND (reference sequence). The CDR3 contains 15 residues. In DNA form, the CDR3 reads TGTGCCAGTAGTATAGGGGCTAGCGGAGAATACGAGCAGTACTTC. Encoded protein: CASSIGASGEYEQYF. The whole variable domain, remainder taken from reference TRBV19 and TRBJ2-7, is DGGITQSPKYLFRKEGQNVTLSCEQNLNHDAMYWYRQDPGQGLRLIYYSQIVNDFQKGDIAEGYSVSREKKESFPLTVTSAQKNPTAFYLCASSIGASGEYEQYFGPGTRLTVT.

This clonotype was counted only a few times. V gene TRBV3-1 combines with J gene TRBJ2-3; 9 bases line up with TRBD2. The CDR3 contains 17 residues. The trim removed 0 bases at V and 3 bases at J, leaving 7 bases unmatched. Germline assignment: CDR1 LGHDT and CDR2 YNNKEL (reference sequence). The CDR3 is CASSQEASGIWTDTQYF. The DNA of the CDR3 is TGTGCCAGCAGCCAAGAGGCTAGCGGGATCTGGACAGATACGCAGTATTTT.

This clonotype showed up many times. The chain joins TRBV5-4 to TRBJ2-7, with TRBD1 as a possible D gene (5 bases). Germline lookup yields CDR1 SGHNT and CDR2 YYREEE (reference sequence). This CDR3 has 14 amino acids. V lost 1 base and J lost 6, with 14 bases in between. The CDR3 loop reads CASSLSGKASEQYF. CDR3 DNA: TGTGCCAGCAGCTTGTCAGGGAAGGCTTCCGAGCAGTACTTC.

This chain joins TRBV19 and TRBJ2-2; D is ambiguous. The CDR3 runs to 15 residues. V gave up 3 bases and J gave up 4 bases, with 12 bases separating them. From germline, CDR1 is LNHDA and CDR2 SQIVND (reference sequence). CDR3 nucleotides: TGTGCCAGTAGTATTTTGGCAGTGAGCACCGGGGAGCTGTTTTTT. Its protein product is CASSILAVSTGELFF.

This clonotype occurred a few times. The rearrangement uses TRBV19 and TRBJ1-1; TRBD1 aligns across 7 bases. CDR1 and CDR2 (germline): LNHDA, SQIVND (reference sequence). The length of the CDR3 is 14 residues. Trimming at V came to 7 bases and at J to 5 bases, leaving 10 bases not matched to a gene. The CDR3 bases are TGTGCCAGTACCATCTACCCGACAGGGACTGAAGCTTTCTTT. Its protein product is CASTIYPTGTEAFF.

This clonotype was recorded only once. A read error may explain this, as a much larger clone is one base away. The rearrangement links TRBV9 to TRBJ2-3, with D possibly being TRBD1 or TRBD2 (5 bases each). The length of the CDR3 is 16 residues. The germline gives CDR1 SGDLS, CDR2 YYNGEE. CDR3 DNA: TGTGCCAGCAGCATTGAGGGTCCCTCTAGCACAGGTACGCAGTATTTT. Its protein product is CASSIEGPSSTGTQYF.

This rearrangement joins TRBV29-1 to TRBJ2-1, with 9 bases identical to TRBD1. The J segment lost 5 bases and the V segment lost 6 bases, leaving 8 bases of the junction unmatched. CDR3 length: 14 residues. Per the germline V gene, CDR1 is SQVTM and CDR2 is ANQGSEA. CDR3 amino acids: CSVRGQGSNNEQFF. CDR3 bases: TGCAGCGTCCGAGGACAGGGGAGCAACAATGAGCAGTTCTTC.

Of note for this clonotype: Possible read error: a much larger clone is one base away. The chain joins TRBV3-1 to TRBJ2-7, with D perhaps TRBD2 (6 bases). Trimming stripped 3 bases from V and 1 base from J, with 16 bases between. CDR3 length: 16 residues. Germline CDR1 reads LGHDT; CDR2 reads YNNKEL (reference sequence). The CDR3 DNA follows: TGTGCCAGCAGCCACCCGGCGTGGGGGGAGTCCTACGAGCAGTACTTC. Its translation: CASSHPAWGESYEQYF.